These 18 T cell receptor beta chains originate from one sample sequenced in a study of Ad26.COV2.S vaccination and SARS-CoV-2 variants (dated by TCRdb to 2020 to 2022). The treatment or condition label of this sample denotes: 19 received Ad26.COV2.S at low or high dose, single or two shots; about 5 received placebo; per-sample allocation not given. Repertoires of vaccine and placebo recipients were sequenced from samples collected on day 63 after the first injection. The library was prepared using the immunoSEQ multiplex PCR assay. Held by TCRdb, this immuneACCESS table contains in-frame sequences only and omits some clones. Under half of the omission traces to an unresolved V gene where checked; the cause of the rest is unknown. For this sample there are some 520,000 clones; 87% appear just once. About 13% of the sample is taken by the ten largest. Material: peripheral blood, obtained in a trial of Ad26.COV2.S vaccine versus placebo. The receptors come from a person aged 18 to 59 who received the Ad26.COV2.S COVID-19 vaccine or a placebo.

The chain carries TRBV19 and TRBJ1-5, with 8 positions matching TRBD1. The J segment lost 1 base and the V segment lost 4 bases, leaving 3 bases of the junction unmatched. The CDR3 consists of 15 residues. From germline, CDR1 is LNHDA and CDR2 SQIVND (reference sequence). The CDR3: CASSTGQGSNQPQHF. CDR3 sequence (DNA): TGTGCCAGTAGTACCGGACAGGGAAGCAATCAGCCCCAGCATTTT.

The DNA of the CDR3 is TGTGCCACCCAGCCTGACAGCCGGGACACCATATATTTT. Translated: CATQPDSRDTIYF. The chain joins TRBV25-1 to TRBJ1-3, with D possibly TRBD1 on 5 matching bases. Trimming took 10 bases from V and 8 from J, leaving 18 bases between them. The CDR3 contains 13 residues. The germline gives CDR1 MGHDK, CDR2 SYGVNS. Filled out from reference TRBV25-1 and TRBJ1-3, the complete variable domain reads EADIYQTPRYLVIGTGKKITLECSQTMGHDKMYWYQQDPGMELHLIHYSYGVNSTEKGDLSSESTVSRIRTEHFPLTLESARPSHTSQYLCATQPDSRDTIYFGEGSWLTVV.

V usage is TRBV19 and J usage is TRBJ1-2; D is possibly TRBD1 (5 bases). The germline CDR1 and CDR2 sequences are LNHDA and SQIVND (reference sequence). Trimming took off 5 bases at V and 0 bases at J, with 10 bases between the two ends. CDR3 length: 14 amino acids. The CDR3 loop reads CASSGTVANYGYTF. Written as DNA, the CDR3 is TGTGCCAGTAGTGGGACGGTAGCTAACTATGGCTACACCTTC.

The rearrangement links TRBV27 to TRBJ1-6; possibly TRBD1 for D (5 bases). The CDR3 is 15 amino acids. Per germline, CDR1 MNHEY and CDR2 SMNVEV (reference sequence). Between the trimmed V and J ends, which lost 5 bases and 1 base, there was a span of 9 bases. The CDR3 nucleotides read TGTGCCAGCAGTCTACGGGGGTCCTATAATTCACCCCTCCACTTT. Its translation is CASSLRGSYNSPLHF.

The rearrangement uses TRBV19 and TRBJ1-5; possibly TRBD1 for D (6 bases). The CDR3 contains 15 residues. CDR1 and CDR2 (germline): LNHDA, SQIVND (reference sequence). Trimming pared 5 bases from V and 3 bases from J, leaving 14 bases between. The CDR3 is CASSGLQGFNQPQHF. The CDR3 coding sequence is TGTGCCAGTAGTGGCCTACAGGGATTCAATCAGCCCCAGCATTTT.

This clone came up a few times. The chain employs TRBV5-1 and TRBJ1-2; no definite D call. The ends were cut back, 4 bases at V and 12 bases at J, with 28 bases in the middle. Per germline, CDR1 SGHRS and CDR2 YFSETQ. This CDR3 is built from 16 residues. The CDR3 is CASSVNSGLDRLANTF. The CDR3 DNA reads as TGCGCCAGCAGCGTTAACTCGGGTTTGGATCGTCTGGCTAACACCTTC.

This clone was counted once. This chain joins TRBV28 and TRBJ2-3; the match to TRBD2 covers 7 bases. The CDR3 length is 14 residues. Germline V gives CDR1 MDHEN, CDR2 SYDVKM. CDR3 in amino acids: CAAEKLGGADTQYF. The DNA of the CDR3 is TGTGCGGCCGAGAAGTTGGGAGGGGCGGATACGCAGTATTTT.

A single count supports this clone. The chain couples TRBV7-3 to TRBJ1-1; D not certain. V lost 4 bases, J lost 6 bases, and 12 bases lay in between. CDR1 is SGHTA, CDR2 FQGTGA, per germline. This CDR3 has 13 residues. The CDR3 spells CASSSHMGSEAFF. The CDR3 DNA reads TGTGCCAGCAGCTCCCATATGGGTTCTGAAGCTTTCTTT.

V and J are TRBV19 and TRBJ2-7; D might be TRBD1 or TRBD2, each matching 5 bases. Trimming cost V 8 bases and J 7 bases, with 18 bases left between them. Germline V gives CDR1 LNHDA, CDR2 SQIVND (reference sequence). CDR3 length: 13 residues. DNA for the CDR3: TGTGCCAGTGGGTCCGCCGGGACCGCAGAGCAGTACTTC. Its protein is CASGSAGTAEQYF.

V gene TRBV21-1 combines with J gene TRBJ2-1. TRBV21-1 has pseudogene status. The CDR3 consists of 10 residues. The CDR3 loop reads CASRPHEQFF. The CDR3 DNA reads TGTGCCAGCAGGCCCCATGAGCAGTTCTTC.

This chain joins TRBV7-8 and TRBJ2-1, with D maybe TRBD2 (7 bases). The V end was cut by 1 base, the J end by 12 bases, with 16 bases between. The germline gives CDR1 SGHVS, CDR2 FQNEAQ. The CDR3 covers 14 residues. CDR3 in DNA: TGTGCCAGCAGCTTAGAGGCATTAGGGGGGGTGCAGTTCTTC. This codes for CASSLEALGGVQFF.

The V and J genes are TRBV5-1 and TRBJ2-1, with 8 positions matching TRBD1. The CDR3 length is 14 residues. Germline V gene sequence: CDR1 SGHRS, CDR2 YFSETQ. With 4 bases clipped from V and 4 bases from J, the junction kept 4 bases outside the gene matches. CDR3 protein: CASSLRDRYNEQFF. In DNA, the CDR3 is TGCGCCAGCAGCCTCCGGGACAGGTACAATGAGCAGTTCTTC.

The J gene is TRBJ2-1, the V gene TRBV7-8, with 11 nucleotides matching TRBD2. The CDR3 contains 19 residues. The V gene end was trimmed by 4 bases and the J gene end by 4 bases; junction bases not matched to a gene: 15. Looked up from germline, CDR1 is SGHVS and CDR2 is FQNEAQ. This CDR3 is CASSSSLMSSGRIYNEQFF. Written as DNA, the CDR3 is TGTGCCAGCAGCTCCTCTCTGATGTCTAGCGGGAGGATTTACAATGAGCAGTTCTTC.

The chain combines TRBV19 with TRBJ2-7, with D hard to call. CDR3 length equals 12 residues. Per germline, CDR1 LNHDA and CDR2 SQIVND (reference sequence). V was trimmed by 10 bases and J by 3 bases, leaving 13 bases between them. CDR3 DNA sequence: TGTGCCACCCAGGATTCGGTCTACGAGCAGTACTTC. Residues: CATQDSVYEQYF. Filled out from reference TRBV19 and TRBJ2-7, the complete variable domain reads DGGITQSPKYLFRKEGQNVTLSCEQNLNHDAMYWYRQDPGQGLRLIYYSQIVNDFQKGDIAEGYSVSREKKESFPLTVTSAQKNPTAFYLCATQDSVYEQYFGPGTRLTVT.

Note on this clone: Other nucleotide sequences in the sample specify the same CDR3. The chain is built from TRBV9 and TRBJ1-1; D is perhaps TRBD1 (5 bases). The CDR3 is 14 residues long. V gave up 2 bases and J gave up 0 bases, with 8 bases separating them. Germline lookup yields CDR1 SGDLS and CDR2 YYNGEE. The CDR3 region is CASSVGRVNTEAFF. The CDR3 DNA reads as TGTGCCAGCAGCGTGGGCAGGGTGAACACTGAAGCTTTCTTT.

The genes are TRBV18 and TRBJ1-2; the D gene is possibly TRBD1 (6 bases). The V gene lost 2 bases and the J gene lost 3 bases, with 10 bases spanning the gap. The germline V gene has CDR1 KGHSH and CDR2 LQKENI. This CDR3 is 14 amino acids long. This CDR3 is CASSPRGADYGYTF. In nucleotides, the CDR3 is TGTGCCAGCTCACCAAGGGGGGCGGACTATGGCTACACCTTC. Supplemented by reference TRBV18 and TRBJ1-2, the full variable domain reads NAGVMQNPRHLVRRRGQEARLRCSPMKGHSHVYWYRQLPEEGLKFMVYLQKENIIDESGMPKERFSAEFPKEGPSILRIQQVVRGDSAAYFCASSPRGADYGYTFGSGTRLTVV.

Comments on this clone: Other nucleotide sequences in the sample specify the same CDR3. J is TRBJ2-1 and V is TRBV19; D unclear. The germline V and J ends were trimmed by 3 bases and 0 bases, with 6 bases remaining between them. This CDR3 is 14 amino acids long. The germline V gene encodes CDR1 LNHDA and CDR2 SQIVND (reference sequence). The CDR3 here is CASSIGSSYNEQFF. In nucleotides, the CDR3 is TGTGCCAGTAGTATTGGAAGCTCCTACAATGAGCAGTTCTTC.

Comments on this clone: The same CDR3 can be traced to other DNA sequences in this sample. This chain uses TRBV5-4 with TRBJ2-7; no clear D. The germline CDR1 and CDR2 sequences are SGHNT and YYREEE (reference sequence). The CDR3 has 13 residues. Trimming pared 1 base from V and 1 base from J, leaving 6 bases between. Written as DNA, the CDR3 is TGTGCCAGCAGCTTGTCCACGTCCTACGAGCAGTACTTC. It translates to CASSLSTSYEQYF.